This note documents a single T cell receptor beta chain sequence. The antigen is undetermined. This entry belongs to a study of shared clonotypes between healthy human individuals. Study results and caveats: Estimated richness was generally greater in naive than memory subsets.

CD45RO-negative cells were positively selected for CCR7, leaving out terminally differentiated effector memory CD45RA+ cells. All of the donors resided in Nashville, Tennessee, and each was a Caucasian adult. Germline V gene sequence: CDR1 MNHNS, CDR2 SASEGT. CDR3 length equals 20 residues. V was trimmed by 3 bases and J by 4 bases, leaving 27 bases between them. Measured with immunoSEQ multiplex PCR; TCRdb has only the in-frame clones, and not every one. The table records fewer than 1 million clones, around 96% of them present only once. The sequence derives from a man between 25 and 39 years old in good health. The sample was naive CD8+ T cells sorted from blood. This chain links TRBV6-1 with TRBJ1-4, with D uncertain. The CDR3 is CASSDPHAREGSGLNEKLFF. The CDR3 region has the DNA TGTGCCAGCAGTGATCCCCACGCTAGAGAAGGATCGGGTCTTAATGAAAAACTGTTTTTT.